These T cell receptor beta chains were read from a single sample in a study of patients and donors after allogeneic stem cell transplantation. TCRdb re-derived calls from the RT-PCR reads in MiXCR, one entry per CDR3 protein. Altogether about a million distinct CDR3 sequences are present, more than 15% being singletons, with the ten largest covering 6%. Material for sequencing was blood, either unsorted or a sorted T cell fraction (not recorded which). Every receptor here comes from a human donor who was either an allogeneic HSCT recipient or a stem cell or donor lymphocyte infusion donor (not recorded which). It is not recorded whose cells these are; they may come from a transplant donor. Each CDR3 is given with its conserved first and last residue. A D gene is named only where the DNA matches it firmly. Clone size is stated in some rows and not others, as once, few, many or a class when expanded.

clone_size j_call v_call d_call cdr3_aa cdr3_nt
once TRBJ1-2 TRBV24-1 TRBD1 CATNEAGTANYGYTF TGTGCCACCAATGAGGCCGGGACAGCTAACTATGGCTACACCTTC
many TRBJ1-6 TRBV7-2 . CASSFRSYNSPLHF TGTGCCAGCAGCTTCCGGTCCTATAATTCACCCCTCCACTTT
once TRBJ2-2 TRBV4-2 . CASSRDVDGELFF TGTGCCAGCAGCCGGGACGTCGACGGGGAGCTGTTTTTT
few TRBJ2-5 TRBV2 . CASSDGRKTQYF TGTGCCAGCAGCGACGGACGTAAGACCCAGTACTTC
. TRBJ2-2 TRBV2 . CASSETRAGELFF TGTGCCAGCAGTGAAACTAGGGCCGGGGAGCTGTTTTTT
. TRBJ1-1 TRBV7-9 . CASSPNIFQGLNTEAFF TGTGCCAGCAGCCCGAACATTTTTCAGGGCTTGAACACTGAAGCTTTCTTT
many TRBJ2-7 TRBV20-1 TRBD2 CSAPLGGAGVGEQYF TGCAGTGCTCCCCTTGGGGGAGCGGGAGTTGGCGAGCAGTACTTC
. TRBJ1-5 TRBV18 TRBD1 CASSGRDRGLWGQPQHF TGTGCCAGCTCAGGCCGGGACAGGGGACTTTGGGGTCAGCCCCAGCATTTT
few TRBJ1-3 TRBV7-9 . CASSRLRPTRGNTIYF TGTGCCAGCAGCCGACTAAGGCCTACGAGGGGAAACACCATATATTTT
. TRBJ1-2 TRBV5-5 TRBD1 CASSPGTVSSGYTF TGTGCCAGCAGCCCAGGGACAGTATCCTCTGGCTACACCTTC
. TRBJ2-6 TRBV29-1 . CSVLKGLPGANVLTF TGCAGCGTGTTGAAAGGGTTACCTGGGGCCAACGTCCTGACTTTC
. TRBJ2-2 TRBV15 . CATRLGRGAGNGELFF TGTGCCACCCGTTTAGGTCGGGGGGCCGGGAACGGGGAGCTGTTTTTT
few TRBJ2-3 TRBV6-4 . CASSDSIGDTQYF TGTGCCAGCAGTGACTCGATTGGGGATACGCAGTATTTT
. TRBJ2-7 TRBV10-3 TRBD2 CAISSGGGEQYF TGTGCCATATCTAGCGGGGGTGGTGAGCAGTACTTC
few TRBJ2-1 TRBV30 . CAWSVLVFNEQFF TGTGCCTGGAGTGTACTAGTGTTCAATGAGCAGTTCTTC
few TRBJ1-6 TRBV6-1 TRBD1 CASSESQGDNSPLHF TGTGCCAGCAGTGAGTCCCAGGGGGATAATTCACCCCTCCACTTT
. TRBJ2-5 TRBV7-3 TRBD2 CASSPGTSGSMKTQYF TGTGCCAGCAGCCCCGGGACTAGCGGGAGTATGAAGACCCAGTACTTC
once TRBJ2-1 TRBV5-4 TRBD2 CASSSFPGTSGRPNEQFF TGTGCCAGCAGTTCCTTTCCCGGGACTAGCGGGAGACCCAATGAGCAGTTCTTC
few TRBJ1-1 TRBV5-6 TRBD1 CASSLSLQGWTEAFF TGTGCCAGCAGCTTGAGTTTACAGGGGTGGACTGAAGCTTTCTTT
. TRBJ1-2 TRBV10-3 . CAISDPGQGFDGYTF TGTGCCATCAGTGACCCCGGGCAGGGGTTCGACGGCTACACCTTC
. TRBJ2-3 TRBV6-1 . CASYPRVAYTDTQYF TGTGCCAGCTATCCCCGGGTAGCTTACACAGATACGCAGTATTTT
once TRBJ1-1 TRBV12-3/TRBV12-4 . CASSFHTVAFF TGTGCCAGCAGTTTTCACACTGTAGCTTTCTTT
once TRBJ1-5 TRBV27 . CASRTRGLNQPQHF TGTGCCAGCAGAACCCGGGGTCTTAATCAGCCCCAGCATTTT
few TRBJ2-4 TRBV20-1 . CSASGKSTAKNIQYF TGCAGTGCTAGCGGCAAGAGCACAGCCAAAAACATTCAGTACTTC
once TRBJ1-4 TRBV7-3 . CASSHLLQREKLFF TGTGCCAGCAGCCACCTTTTGCAAAGGGAAAAACTGTTTTTT
few TRBJ1-2 TRBV20-1 . CSARAPHGLVYGYTF TGCAGTGCTAGGGCCCCCCACGGACTTGTCTATGGCTACACCTTC
. TRBJ1-2 TRBV20-1 TRBD1 CSATPGQGFYGYTF TGCAGTGCTACTCCGGGACAGGGGTTCTATGGCTACACTTTC
. TRBJ2-5 TRBV5-1 . CASSFGGPIETQYF TGCGCCAGCAGCTTCGGCGGGCCCATAGAGACCCAGTACTTC
few TRBJ2-1 TRBV3-1 TRBD1 CASSQERGLYNEQFF TGTGCCAGCAGCCAAGAGAGGGGGCTCTACAATGAGCAGTTCTTC
. TRBJ2-7 TRBV24-1 TRBD1 CATSDSPGGNEQYF TGTGCCACCAGTGATAGCCCAGGGGGCAACGAGCAGTACTTC
few TRBJ1-5 TRBV7-8 . CASSSSGAGLVPQHF TGTGCCAGCAGCTCCTCTGGGGCGGGCCTTGTTCCCCAGCATTTT
few TRBJ2-7 TRBV5-1 . CASSLGLGPVYEQYF TGCGCCAGCAGCTTGGGGCTGGGTCCCGTCTACGAGCAGTACTTC
. TRBJ1-2 TRBV10-3 . CAISDPQDNYGYTF TGTGCCATCAGTGACCCCCAAGACAACTATGGCTACACCTTC
. TRBJ2-7 TRBV4-3 . CASSQDRAQSNEQYF TGCGCCAGCAGCCAAGATAGAGCACAGAGCAACGAGCAGTACTTC
many TRBJ2-4 TRBV5-5 TRBD1 CASILTGSDIQYF TGTGCCAGCATCCTGACAGGGAGTGACATTCAGTACTTC
many TRBJ1-1 TRBV29-1 TRBD1 CSAGTGGPNTEAFF TGCAGCGCGGGGACAGGGGGACCGAACACTGAAGCTTTCTTT
. TRBJ1-4 TRBV27 . CASSLGPGIPGDEKLFF TGTGCCAGCAGTTTAGGTCCAGGGATCCCAGGGGATGAAAAACTGTTTTTT
. TRBJ1-5 TRBV6-2/TRBV6-3 . CASSPMLGNSNQPQHF TGTGCCAGCAGTCCCATGCTAGGGAATAGCAATCAGCCCCAGCATTTT
few TRBJ2-5 TRBV7-7 TRBD2 CASSPPLAGRPPQETQYF TGTGCTAGCAGCCCTCCCCTAGCGGGGCGTCCACCCCAAGAGACCCAGTACTTC
. TRBJ2-7 TRBV20-1 . CSARDRQDEQYF TGCAGTGCTAGAGATCGTCAGGACGAGCAGTACTTC
. TRBJ1-4 TRBV12-3/TRBV12-4 . CASSFAVTNEKLFF TGTGCCAGCAGTTTCGCGGTAACTAATGAAAAACTGTTTTTT
many TRBJ2-1 TRBV4-1 . CASSHVYNEQFF TGCGCCAGCAGCCACGTCTACAATGAGCAGTTCTTC
few TRBJ2-3 TRBV7-3 . CASSLQGRATDTQYF TGTGCCAGCAGTCTTCAGGGCAGGGCGACAGATACGCAGTATTTT
. TRBJ1-2 TRBV20-1 TRBD1 CSAPNRDRGFYGYTF TGCAGTGCCCCGAACCGGGACAGGGGGTTCTATGGCTACACCTTC
. TRBJ2-1 TRBV30 TRBD2 CAWGGVSDEQFF TGTGCCTGGGGGGGGGTTTCGGATGAGCAGTTCTTC
few TRBJ1-3 TRBV7-2 . CASSLDPFSRAGNTIYF TGTGCCAGCAGTCTAGACCCGTTTTCAAGGGCTGGAAACACCATATATTTT
few TRBJ2-7 TRBV4-2 . CASSQDYPPGAYEQYF TGTGCCAGCAGCCAAGATTATCCGCCCGGAGCCTACGAGCAGTACTTC
few TRBJ1-5 TRBV12-3/TRBV12-4 TRBD1 CASRGTGEPNQPQHF TGTGCCAGCAGGGGGACAGGGGAGCCCAATCAGCCCCAGCATTTT
few TRBJ2-7 TRBV7-9 TRBD1 CASSLRTGDEQYF TGTGCCAGCAGCTTACGGACAGGGGACGAGCAGTACTTC
few TRBJ2-3 TRBV7-2 TRBD1 CASSPPRGIYTDTQYF TGTGCCAGCAGCCCCCCCAGGGGGATTTATACAGATACGCAGTATTTT
few TRBJ2-1 TRBV5-1 . CASSPTGNVNNEQFF TGCGCCAGCAGCCCAACCGGGAACGTAAACAATGAGCAGTTCTTC
. TRBJ2-2 TRBV12-3/TRBV12-4 . CASRPSGGGNTGELFF TGTGCCAGCCGACCGTCAGGCGGGGGCAACACCGGGGAGCTGTTTTTT
. TRBJ1-1 TRBV25-1 . CATSGGATEAFF TGTGCCACTAGCGGGGGAGCCACTGAAGCTTTCTTT